One sample yielded the 10 T cell receptor beta chains listed below, sequenced in a study of vaccination and CD4 T cells after COVID-19. Their recognized antigens are unknown. Treatment specified: roughly 10-day PBMC culture with coronavirus spike peptide pools or control peptides (ViraFEST assay). The assay that was used to sequence DNA from cultured CD4+ T cells was the Oncomine TCR Beta short-read assay. One entry per CDR3 protein results from TCRdb running MiXCR on the PCR reads. The sample consists of roughly 20,000 distinct CDR3 sequences, roughly 43% of them appearing once. The specimen was CD4+ T cells from blood, cultured in vitro, collected after SARS-CoV-2 vaccination. The origin of the receptors is a human donor who had recovered from COVID-19.

Only one count was recorded for this clonotype. The V gene is TRBV28, the J gene TRBJ1-2; possible D gene TRBD1, 5 bases. Trimming removed 6 bases from V and 7 bases from J, with 9 bases in between. Germline V gives CDR1 MDHEN, CDR2 SYDVKM. This CDR3 is built from 11 residues. The CDR3 DNA reads TGTGCCAGCAGGGCGGGGGTTGGCTACACCTTC. It yields the protein CASRAGVGYTF.

The DNA of the CDR3 is TGCAGTGCTAGTATTAGCGGGAGGGTCGATGAGCAGTTCTTC. Its translation is CSASISGRVDEQFF. The gene calls are TRBV20-1 and TRBJ2-1; 11 nucleotides match TRBD2. V dropped 3 bases and J dropped 8; count of bases not matched to a gene: 6. Per the germline V gene, CDR1 is DFQATT and CDR2 is SNEGSKA (reference sequence). This CDR3 is built from 14 residues.

This sequence joins TRBV5-4 and TRBJ2-1; 8 bases align to TRBD2. Germline CDR1 is SGHNT and CDR2 is YYREEE (reference sequence). J gave up 4 bases and V 4 bases, and 10 bases lay outside the gene matches. CDR3 length: 16 residues. In DNA form, the CDR3 reads TGTGCCAGCAGCGTTTCCGGGACTAGATTATACAATGAGCAGTTCTTC. It specifies CASSVSGTRLYNEQFF.

This clonotype was seen only a few times. CDR3 sequence: CASSLGEMNTEAFF. The CDR3 nucleotides are TGTGCCAGCAGCTTGGGCGAAATGAACACTGAAGCTTTCTTT. The rearrangement joins TRBV11-3 to TRBJ1-1, with D uncertain. The length of the CDR3 is 14 residues. Germline V gene sequence: CDR1 SGHNT, CDR2 YENEEA. V lost 3 bases, J lost 0 bases, and 8 bases lay in between.

The chain recombines TRBV6-1 with TRBJ2-3, with TRBD2 identical over 8 bases. The germline V gene encodes CDR1 MNHNS and CDR2 SASEGT. The junction had 7 bases not matched to a gene; V was cut back by 4 bases and J by 4 bases. This CDR3 comprises 15 residues. CDR3 bases: TGTGCCAGCAGTGCAAGCGGGAGTCCCGCAGATACGCAGTATTTT. Its protein is CASSASGSPADTQYF.

This CDR3 reads CATSRRTTYEQYF. The DNA for the CDR3 is TGTGCCACCAGCAGACGGACAACCTACGAGCAGTACTTC. The chain employs TRBV15 and TRBJ2-7, with TRBD1 as a possible D gene (5 bases). The CDR3 totals 13 residues. The V and J ends lost 2 bases and 2 bases respectively, with 7 bases between them. Germline CDR1 LNHNV, CDR2 YYDKDF (reference sequence).

The chain is built from TRBV2 and TRBJ2-2; 8 bases match TRBD1. CDR3 size: 16 residues. Losses at the gene ends were 4 bases for V and 2 bases for J; bases not matched to a gene: 6. CDR1 and CDR2 from the germline V gene are SNHLY and FYNNEI. The DNA for the CDR3 is TGTGCCAGCAGTGCAAACAGGGGGATTAACACCGGGGAGCTGTTTTTT. Translating it yields CASSANRGINTGELFF.

This chain uses TRBV7-9 with TRBJ2-7, with 8 bases matching TRBD2. Germline CDR1 SEHNR, CDR2 FQNEAQ (reference sequence). The V segment lost 4 bases and the J segment 1 base; nucleotides outside the gene matches: 12. CDR3 size: 17 residues. The CDR3 DNA follows: TGTGCCAGCAGCTCCCCCCCTGATCAGCGGGGGTCCTACGAGCAGTACTTC. This translates into CASSSPPDQRGSYEQYF.

There are a few counts of this clonotype. The rearrangement links TRBV20-1 to TRBJ2-3; 11 nucleotides match TRBD2. Germline CDR1 is DFQATT and CDR2 is SNEGSKA (reference sequence). There are 15 residues in the CDR3. V dropped 5 bases and J dropped 6; count of bases not matched to a gene: 10. In DNA, the CDR3 is TGCAGTGCTTCCCGGACTAGCGGGTTGATGGATACGCAGTATTTT. It specifies CSASRTSGLMDTQYF.

The V gene is TRBV5-1, the J gene TRBJ2-5; 7 positions agree with TRBD2. This CDR3 is 15 amino acids long. V gave up 3 bases and J gave up 0 bases; unmatched junction bases: 5. The germline V gene has CDR1 SGHRS and CDR2 YFSETQ. The DNA of the CDR3 is TGCGCCAGCAGCTCCGGGACTACGTACCAAGAGACCCAGTACTTC. As protein: CASSSGTTYQETQYF.